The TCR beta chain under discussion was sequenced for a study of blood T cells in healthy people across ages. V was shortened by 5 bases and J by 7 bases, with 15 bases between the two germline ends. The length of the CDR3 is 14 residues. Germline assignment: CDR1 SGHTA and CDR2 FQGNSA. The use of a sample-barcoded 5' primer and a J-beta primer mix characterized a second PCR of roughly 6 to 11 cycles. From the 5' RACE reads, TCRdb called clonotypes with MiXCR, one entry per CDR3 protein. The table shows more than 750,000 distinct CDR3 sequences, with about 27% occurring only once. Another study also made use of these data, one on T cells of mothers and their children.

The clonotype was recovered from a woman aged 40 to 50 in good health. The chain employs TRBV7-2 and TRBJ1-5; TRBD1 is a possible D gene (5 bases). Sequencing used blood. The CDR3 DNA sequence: TGTGCCAGCAGCCCTCAGGGTAGAGGCCAGCCCCAGCATTTT. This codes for CASSPQGRGQPQHF. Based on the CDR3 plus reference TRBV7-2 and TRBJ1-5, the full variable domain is GAGVSQSPSNKVTEKGKDVELRCDPISGHTALYWYRQSLGQGLEFLIYFQGNSAPDKSGLPSDRFSAERTGGSVSTLTIQRTQQEDSAVYLCASSPQGRGQPQHFGDGTRLSIL.